The rows below give T cell receptor beta chains drawn from one sample of a study of PD-1 blockade in mismatch repair-deficient tumors. The data were produced by immunoSEQ multiplex PCR, yet TCRdb's version contains in-frame clones alone and is incomplete. This sample has about 120,000 clones, with 85% to 90% found just once. Sequenced material: peripheral blood, taken 44 weeks after starting pembrolizumab. These receptors all stem from an adult with mismatch repair-deficient cancer. CDR3s leave out the opening cysteine and the closing phenylalanine or tryptophan.

j_gene: TRBJ2-7; v_gene: TRBV11-2; CDR3aa: ASSLFAGAGEQY
j_gene: TRBJ2-7; v_gene: TRBV16; CDR3aa: ASSLQGLSREQY
j_gene: TRBJ2-5; v_gene: TRBV13; CDR3aa: ASSLHGTGRETQY
j_gene: TRBJ2-5; v_gene: TRBV19; CDR3aa: ASSIGPRGETQY
j_gene: TRBJ1-2; v_gene: TRBV30; CDR3aa: AWSSAGSYGYT
j_gene: TRBJ2-5; v_gene: TRBV5-4; CDR3aa: ASSLARDRQETQY
j_gene: TRBJ2-1; v_gene: TRBV11-2; CDR3aa: ASSDVDYLSLDEQF
j_gene: TRBJ2-3; v_gene: TRBV6-1; CDR3aa: ASIVTSTDTQY
j_gene: TRBJ2-3; v_gene: TRBV23-1; CDR3aa: ASSQRRDDHSGISTDTQY
j_gene: TRBJ2-1; v_gene: TRBV27; CDR3aa: ASSHGTSGKNEQF
j_gene: TRBJ2-5; v_gene: TRBV7-9; CDR3aa: ASSLGSGFQETQY
j_gene: TRBJ2-7; v_gene: TRBV5-1; CDR3aa: ASSLDDRGISYEQY
j_gene: TRBJ2-7; v_gene: TRBV4-1; CDR3aa: ASSLQTSGASSYEQY
j_gene: TRBJ2-3; v_gene: TRBV7-9; CDR3aa: ASSLGTVVTDTQY
j_gene: TRBJ2-3; v_gene: TRBV19; CDR3aa: ASSLEPGLAGTTDTQY
j_gene: TRBJ1-4; v_gene: TRBV28; CDR3aa: ASSLELARGEKLF
j_gene: TRBJ2-7; v_gene: TRBV4-3; CDR3aa: ASSQEAGLTYEQY
j_gene: TRBJ2-7; v_gene: TRBV5-8; CDR3aa: ASSFLGRAEQY
j_gene: TRBJ1-1; v_gene: TRBV7-9; CDR3aa: ASSPASAQGARMNTEAF
j_gene: TRBJ2-1; v_gene: TRBV7-9; CDR3aa: ASSLAGVTYNEQF
j_gene: TRBJ2-1; v_gene: TRBV30; CDR3aa: AWLGGTRGRYEQF
j_gene: TRBJ2-2; v_gene: TRBV6-1; CDR3aa: ASRAGQTHTGELF
j_gene: TRBJ2-1; v_gene: TRBV30; CDR3aa: AWSVTQLAHYNEQF
j_gene: TRBJ2-7; v_gene: TRBV15; CDR3aa: ATSGTSGNSYEQY
j_gene: TRBJ2-3; v_gene: TRBV30; CDR3aa: AWTSYRGADTQY
j_gene: TRBJ2-1; v_gene: TRBV19; CDR3aa: ASSSLAGGWDNEQF
j_gene: TRBJ2-1; v_gene: TRBV7-9; CDR3aa: ASSPDRTNFEQF